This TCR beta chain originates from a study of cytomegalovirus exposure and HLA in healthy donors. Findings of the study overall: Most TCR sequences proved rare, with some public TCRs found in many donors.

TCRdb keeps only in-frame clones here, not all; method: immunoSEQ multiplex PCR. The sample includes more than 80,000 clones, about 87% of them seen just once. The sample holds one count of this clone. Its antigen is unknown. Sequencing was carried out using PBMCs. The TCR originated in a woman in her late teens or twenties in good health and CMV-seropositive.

CDR3 residues: CASSYSLHQETQYF. CDR3 nucleotides: TGTGCCAGCAGTTACTCGCTACACCAAGAGACCCAGTACTTC. V usage is TRBV6-5 and J usage is TRBJ2-5; D gene ambiguous. CDR1 and CDR2 from the germline V gene are MNHEY and SVGAGI. The V end was cut by 0 bases, the J end by 0 bases, with 5 bases between. This CDR3 is 14 amino acids long.